These 10 T cell receptor beta chains were all obtained from the same sample, sequenced in a study of cytomegalovirus exposure and HLA in healthy donors. PCR was performed using 60 Vbeta and 13 Jbeta primers. The method was immunoSEQ multiplex PCR; TCRdb's version includes in-frame clones alone and lacks a portion of them. The table has 150,000 to 200,000 clones, around 80% seen once; the top ten hold roughly 1%. Material for sequencing was PBMCs. Receptor source: a middle-aged woman in good health and CMV-seronegative.

V and J are TRBV5-1 and TRBJ1-2; tentative D call: TRBD1 (5 bases). V dropped 0 bases and J dropped 6 bases, with 12 bases sitting between them. The CDR3 spans 14 residues. Germline values: CDR1 SGHRS, CDR2 YFSETQ. The DNA for the CDR3 is TGCGCCAGCAGCTTGGAAGGGGACTATGATGGCTACACCTTC. The encoded protein is CASSLEGDYDGYTF.

The V and J genes are TRBV27 and TRBJ1-4, with TRBD1 as a possible D gene (6 bases). From germline, CDR1 is MNHEY and CDR2 SMNVEV (reference sequence). The CDR3 is made up of 17 amino acids. V was trimmed by 4 bases and J by 2 bases, leaving 17 bases between them. DNA for the CDR3: TGTGCCAGCAGTTCCCTCCCTCCCACAGGGACTAATGAAAAACTGTTTTTT. It encodes CASSSLPPTGTNEKLFF.

The chain carries TRBV29-1 and TRBJ1-2; 10 nucleotides agree with TRBD1. The germline CDR1 and CDR2 sequences are SQVTM and ANQGSEA. The V and J ends lost 6 bases and 7 bases, in that order; junction bases with no gene match: 8. The CDR3 consists of 13 residues. CDR3 residues: CSVVGTGDLGYTF. In nucleotides, the CDR3 is TGCAGCGTCGTCGGGACAGGGGATCTTGGCTACACCTTC. The full variable domain, with the rest looked up from reference TRBV29-1 and TRBJ1-2, is SAVISQKPSRDICQRGTSLTIQCQVDSQVTMMFWYRQQPGQSLTLIATANQGSEATYESGFVIDKFPISRPNLTFSTLTVSNMSPEDSSIYLCSVVGTGDLGYTFGSGTRLTVV.

The chain employs TRBV30 and TRBJ1-4; 7 nucleotides line up with TRBD1. J gave up 5 bases and V 4 bases, and 1 base lay outside the gene matches. This CDR3 has 12 residues. Germline lookup yields CDR1 GTSNPN and CDR2 SVGIG (reference sequence). The CDR3 DNA is TGTGCCTGGAACAGGGGCAATGAAAAACTGTTTTTT. It specifies CAWNRGNEKLFF.

CDR3 region: CAWNSGSSEQYF. Here the CDR3 DNA reads TGTGCCTGGAACAGCGGGAGTAGCGAGCAGTACTTC. The V and J genes are TRBV30 and TRBJ2-7, with TRBD2 identical over 8 bases. The junction had 5 bases not matched to a gene; V was cut back by 4 bases and J by 6 bases. Germline loops: CDR1 GTSNPN, CDR2 SVGIG (reference sequence). The CDR3 runs to 12 residues.

Comment on this clone: The germline gene is not matched at one end of the junction; a read error may be the cause. This chain links TRBV7-9 with TRBJ1-1; D unresolved. The CDR3 is 15 residues long. Per the germline V gene, CDR1 is SEHNR and CDR2 is FQNEAQ (reference sequence). The CDR3 DNA reads TGTTCCAGCAGCTTAGGTGTCGGTTTGAACACTGAAGCTTTCTTT. Its protein is CSSSLGVGLNTEAFF.

The rearrangement uses TRBV29-1 and TRBJ2-1, with TRBD1 matching 10 bases. V lost 7 bases, J lost 10 bases, and 13 bases stayed unmatched. This CDR3 has 14 residues. Looked up from germline, CDR1 is SQVTM and CDR2 is ANQGSEA. The CDR3 protein is CSDRQGAYSGEQFF. DNA for the CDR3: TGCAGCGACCGACAGGGGGCTTATTCTGGGGAGCAGTTCTTC.

This chain uses TRBV29-1 with TRBJ2-7, with 10 bases that match TRBD2. With 5 bases clipped from V and 1 base from J, the junction kept 5 bases outside the gene matches. CDR3 size: 14 residues. Looked up from germline, CDR1 is SQVTM and CDR2 is ANQGSEA. This CDR3 reads CSVQTSGLSYEQYF. CDR3 DNA sequence: TGCAGCGTTCAGACTAGCGGGCTATCCTACGAGCAGTACTTC.

The rearrangement joins TRBV18 to TRBJ2-1, with D perhaps TRBD1 (6 bases). CDR1 is KGHSH and CDR2 is LQKENI in the germline V gene. The V end lost 4 bases, the J end lost 7 bases, and 8 bases lay between the germline ends. The CDR3 runs to 12 residues. CDR3 bases: TGTGCCAGCTCACAACAGGGAAATGAGCAGTTCTTC. Its translation is CASSQQGNEQFF.

This rearrangement joins TRBV6-1 to TRBJ1-5; 7 bases match TRBD1. The CDR3 runs 13 residues. Per the germline V gene, CDR1 is MNHNS and CDR2 is SASEGT. V gave up 5 bases and J gave up 4 bases; unmatched junction bases: 2. CDR3 sequence: CASSWDRNQPQHF. The CDR3 region has the DNA TGTGCCAGCAGTTGGGACAGAAATCAGCCCCAGCATTTT.